The 2 T cell receptor beta chains below come from one sample, sequenced in a study of blood T cell repertoires in COVID-19. The table came from immunoSEQ multiplex PCR; TCRdb's copy has only in-frame clones and leaves some out. The sample includes around 200,000 clones, 83% of them seen just once. Sequencing was done on a sample of peripheral blood. These receptor sequences come from a man between 35 and 55 years old with active or convalescent COVID-19.

The chain has TRBV27 and TRBJ2-2, with 9 bases aligning to TRBD1. The germline V gene encodes CDR1 MNHEY and CDR2 SMNVEV (reference sequence). J gave up 3 bases and V 6 bases, and 2 bases lay outside the gene matches. This CDR3 contains 14 residues. Written as DNA, the CDR3 is TGTGCCAGCAGAAGGGACAGGGACACCGGGGAGCTGTTTTTT. It encodes CASRRDRDTGELFF.

This chain uses TRBV7-2 with TRBJ2-1; TRBD2 matches at 11 bases. This CDR3 is 15 amino acids long. Looked up from germline, CDR1 is SGHTA and CDR2 is FQGNSA. Trimming cost V 3 bases and J 8 bases; bases outside gene matches: 6. The CDR3 nucleotides read TGTGCCAGCAGCTTCAGGGGTAGCGGGGGGGATGAGCAGTTCTTC. Amino acid sequence: CASSFRGSGGDEQFF.